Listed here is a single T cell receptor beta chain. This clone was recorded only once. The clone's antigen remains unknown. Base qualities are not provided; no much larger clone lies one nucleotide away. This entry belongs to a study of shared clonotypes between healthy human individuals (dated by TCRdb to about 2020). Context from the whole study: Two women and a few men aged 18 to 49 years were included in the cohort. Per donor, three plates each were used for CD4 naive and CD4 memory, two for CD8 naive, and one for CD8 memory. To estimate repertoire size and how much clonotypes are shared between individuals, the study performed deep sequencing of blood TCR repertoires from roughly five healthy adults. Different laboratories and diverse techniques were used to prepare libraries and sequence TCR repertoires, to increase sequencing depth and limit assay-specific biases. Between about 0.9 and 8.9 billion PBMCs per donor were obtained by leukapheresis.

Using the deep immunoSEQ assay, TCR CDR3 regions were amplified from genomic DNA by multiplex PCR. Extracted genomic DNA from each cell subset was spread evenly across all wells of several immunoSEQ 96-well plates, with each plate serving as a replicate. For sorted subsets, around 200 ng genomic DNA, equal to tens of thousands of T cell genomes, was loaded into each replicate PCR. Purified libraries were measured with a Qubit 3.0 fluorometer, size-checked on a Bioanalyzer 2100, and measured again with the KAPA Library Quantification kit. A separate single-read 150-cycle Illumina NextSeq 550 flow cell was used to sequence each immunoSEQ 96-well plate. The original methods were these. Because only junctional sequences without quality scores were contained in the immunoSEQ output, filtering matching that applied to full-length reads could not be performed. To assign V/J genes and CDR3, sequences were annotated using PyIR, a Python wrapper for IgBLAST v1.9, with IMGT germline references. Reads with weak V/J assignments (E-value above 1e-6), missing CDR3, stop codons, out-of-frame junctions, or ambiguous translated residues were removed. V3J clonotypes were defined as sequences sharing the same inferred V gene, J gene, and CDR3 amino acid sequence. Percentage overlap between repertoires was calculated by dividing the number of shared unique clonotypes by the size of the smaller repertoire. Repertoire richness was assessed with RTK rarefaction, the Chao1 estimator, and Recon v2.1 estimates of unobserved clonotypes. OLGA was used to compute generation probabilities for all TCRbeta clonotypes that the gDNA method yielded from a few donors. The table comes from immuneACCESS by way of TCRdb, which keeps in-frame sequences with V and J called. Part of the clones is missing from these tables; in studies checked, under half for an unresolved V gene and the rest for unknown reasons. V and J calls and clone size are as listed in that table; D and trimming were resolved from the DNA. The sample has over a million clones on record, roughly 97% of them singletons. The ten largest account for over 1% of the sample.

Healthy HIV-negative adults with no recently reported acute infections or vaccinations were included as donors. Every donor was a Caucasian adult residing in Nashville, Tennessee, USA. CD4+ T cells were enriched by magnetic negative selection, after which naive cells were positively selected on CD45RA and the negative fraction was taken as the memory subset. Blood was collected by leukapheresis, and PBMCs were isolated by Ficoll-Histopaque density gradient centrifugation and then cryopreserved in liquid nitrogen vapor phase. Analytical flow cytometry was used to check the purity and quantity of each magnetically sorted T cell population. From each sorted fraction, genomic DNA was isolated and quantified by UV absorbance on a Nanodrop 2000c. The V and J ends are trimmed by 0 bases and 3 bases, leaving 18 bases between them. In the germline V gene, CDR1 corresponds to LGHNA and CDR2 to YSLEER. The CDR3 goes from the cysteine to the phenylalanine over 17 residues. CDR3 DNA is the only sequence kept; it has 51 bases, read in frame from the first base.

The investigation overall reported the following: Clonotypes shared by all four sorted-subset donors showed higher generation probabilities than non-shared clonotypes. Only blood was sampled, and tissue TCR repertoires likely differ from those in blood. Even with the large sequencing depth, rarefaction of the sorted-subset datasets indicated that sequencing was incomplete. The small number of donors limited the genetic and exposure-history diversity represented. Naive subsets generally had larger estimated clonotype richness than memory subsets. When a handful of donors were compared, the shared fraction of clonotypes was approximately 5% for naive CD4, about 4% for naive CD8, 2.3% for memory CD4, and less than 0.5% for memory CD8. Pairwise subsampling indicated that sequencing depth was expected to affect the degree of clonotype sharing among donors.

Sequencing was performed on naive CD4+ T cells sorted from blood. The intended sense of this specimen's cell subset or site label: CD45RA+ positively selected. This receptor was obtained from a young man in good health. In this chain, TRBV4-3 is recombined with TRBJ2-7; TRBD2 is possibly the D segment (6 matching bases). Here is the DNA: TGCGCCAGCAGCCAAGATTTGTCGGCGGGGCAGAACTACGAGCAGTACTTC. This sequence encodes CASSQDLSAGQNYEQYF.